This paragraph reports one T cell receptor (beta chain). The antigen it recognizes is unknown. Nothing much larger sits one base from this clone, and base qualities are not available. A MiSeq instrument was used for deep resolution sequencing, which targeted depths ranging from 1 in 1 million up to 1 in 200,000 T cells, with coverage averaging 10x for each clonotype. TCR beta libraries were generated with the immunoSEQ hsTCRB Kit. Processing in the source paper ran as follows. The data were analyzed with ImmunoSEQ Analyzer and ImmunoSEQ Data Assistant, and V, D and J gene assignments followed IMGT definitions. Clonality, which ranges from 0 to 1, was calculated by subtracting the normalized Shannon entropy of productive rearrangement frequencies from one. Only overrepresented clonotypes making up at least 0.05% of the repertoire of each patient were included in the public clonotype analysis. Some 14 age-matched healthy donor repertoires from immuneACCESS served as clonality controls. The table comes from immuneACCESS by way of TCRdb, which keeps in-frame sequences with V and J called. Part of the clones is missing from these tables; in studies checked, under half for an unresolved V gene and the rest for unknown reasons. D and trimming were read from the DNA, whereas the V and J calls and clone size are those reported in that table. The sample table lists approximately 200,000 clones, around 72% of them with a count of one. The ten biggest clones cover under 15% of the sample.

These data belong to a study of cytotoxic CD8 clonotypes in ibrutinib-treated CLL (dated by TCRdb to about 2021). The study in broad terms: In this cohort, approximately 15 patients were treatment-naive and about ten were relapsed/refractory, while around 17 had unmutated IGHV. Partial responses were observed in roughly 24 patients and complete responses in 2; after a median follow-up of around 68 months, remission was maintained in 14 patients and progression was observed in some twelve. Response samples were obtained after a median of 12 months of treatment, with a range of roughly 6 to 40 months. On average, each sample had hundreds of thousands of productive templates and 100,000 or so productive rearrangements. Of the roughly 86 participants in the trial, 25 to 30 had longitudinal samples available. Cryopreserved peripheral blood mononuclear cells were collected at three points: before therapy, at response, and at either sustained remission or disease progression. Patients were still on ibrutinib when every remission and progressive disease sample was collected. What the study reported, not specific to this receptor: Lymph node repertoires were not examined, and the timing of sampling was not matched between patients in sustained remission and those whose disease progressed. At ibrutinib response clonality went up, during sustained remission it held steady, and at progression it dropped back toward baseline. Public clonotypes were rare and either contracted or stayed stable during treatment, and the rise in clonality at ibrutinib response reflected the expansion of private clonotypes. At baseline, clonality was higher than in age-matched healthy donors and showed a strong correlation with circulating CD8+ T-cell counts.

The time point tag for this specimen amounts to: around 2 years on ibrutinib. For TCR beta library preparation, roughly 2.2 micrograms of genomic DNA were isolated from cryopreserved PBMCs. Longitudinal blood samples from CLL patients on ibrutinib monotherapy were analyzed using high-throughput TCR beta sequencing. The patients took part in an open-label, single-center phase 2 trial of ibrutinib monotherapy. This clonotype was obtained from a human donor with chronic lymphocytic leukemia. Sample: PBMCs, taken after 24 months of ibrutinib treatment.

The bases are TGTGCCAGCGGTACCCCGCGGACAGCTACCTACGAGCAGTACTTC. It translates to CASGTPRTATYEQYF. The chain is assembled from TRBV5-8 and TRBJ2-7; a tentative D match to TRBD1 spans 6 bases. V is pared back by 7 bases and J by 2 bases, with 19 bases lying between the germline termini. The germline V gene supplies CDR1 SGHTS and CDR2 YDEGEE. Taken from cysteine to phenylalanine, the CDR3 has 15 residues. Solely the CDR3 DNA is kept, with 45 bases framed from the first base.